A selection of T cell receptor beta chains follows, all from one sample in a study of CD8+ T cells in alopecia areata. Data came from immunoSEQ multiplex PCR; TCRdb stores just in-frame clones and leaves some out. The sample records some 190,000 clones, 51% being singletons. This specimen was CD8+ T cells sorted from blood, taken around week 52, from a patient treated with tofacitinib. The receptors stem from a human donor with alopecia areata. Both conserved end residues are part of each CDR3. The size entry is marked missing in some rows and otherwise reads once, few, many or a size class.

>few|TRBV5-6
CASSGGAYEQYF
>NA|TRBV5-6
CASSPRVDTQYF
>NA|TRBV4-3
CASSQGAGTGPSPLHF
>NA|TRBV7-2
CASSLGLAADTQYF
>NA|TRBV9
CASSGGYQETQYF
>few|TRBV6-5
CATAGGSGANVLTF
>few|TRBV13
CASSLSSGYEQYF
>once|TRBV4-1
CASSQEPRGTEAFF
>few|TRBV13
CASSLEGGTNTEAFF
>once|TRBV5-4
CASSLDRPDTQYF
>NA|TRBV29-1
CSVAGGGANYEQYF
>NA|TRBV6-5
CASSYAESYEQYF
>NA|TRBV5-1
CASSLAGSYEQYF
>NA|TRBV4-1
CASSQDTASGTYGVNEQFF
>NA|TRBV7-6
CASSPTGTGRAFF
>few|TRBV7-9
CASSSRHKLFF
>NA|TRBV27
CASSFLHTYEQYF
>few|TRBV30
CAWIPGGGQETQYF
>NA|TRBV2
CASSSSPLVAAKNIQYF
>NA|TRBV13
CASRPRLDNTGELFF
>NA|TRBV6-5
CATAGANTGELFF
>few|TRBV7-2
CASTPRGLRRMFF
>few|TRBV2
CASSDGQPQHF
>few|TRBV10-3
CAISENTGELFF
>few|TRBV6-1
CASSNSSGANVLTF
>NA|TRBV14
CASSQDRGQGFYGYTF
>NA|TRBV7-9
CASSPRPPNEKLFF
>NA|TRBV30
CAWSALYAGRYEQYF
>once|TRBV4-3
CASSQELAETSYEQYF
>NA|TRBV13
CASSLEGYGKRTEAFF
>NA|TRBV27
CASSGQPTQNSPLHF
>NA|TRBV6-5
CASWRGGRETQYF
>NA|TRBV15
CATSRGWTGTETQYF
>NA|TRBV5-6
CASSLAAEYYEQYF
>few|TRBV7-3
CASSLGQNTEAFF
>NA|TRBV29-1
CSVEEETLNYGYTF
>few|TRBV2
CASSWEETQYF
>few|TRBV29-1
CSVLGETGELFF
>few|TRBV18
CASSPPSGRENTGELFF
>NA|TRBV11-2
CASSLRDIRLEEQYF
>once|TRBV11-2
CASSYSGDLEDTQYF
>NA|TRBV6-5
CASSPLGQETQYF
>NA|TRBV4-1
CASSPTGAQGDETQYF
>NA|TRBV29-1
CSVEGETTEAFF
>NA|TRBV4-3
CASSQDYEGDGYTF